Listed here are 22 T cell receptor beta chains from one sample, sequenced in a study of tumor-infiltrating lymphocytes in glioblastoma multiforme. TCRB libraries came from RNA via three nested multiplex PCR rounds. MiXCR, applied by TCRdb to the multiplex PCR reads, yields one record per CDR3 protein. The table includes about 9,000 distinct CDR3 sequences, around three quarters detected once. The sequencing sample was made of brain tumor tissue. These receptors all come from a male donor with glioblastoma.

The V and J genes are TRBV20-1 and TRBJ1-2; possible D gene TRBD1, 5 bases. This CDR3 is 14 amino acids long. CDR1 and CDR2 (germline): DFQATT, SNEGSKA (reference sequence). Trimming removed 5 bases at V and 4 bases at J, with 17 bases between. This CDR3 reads CSALGGGWGYGYTF. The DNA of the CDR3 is TGCAGTGCTCTTGGGGGGGGGTGGGGCTATGGCTACACCTTC.

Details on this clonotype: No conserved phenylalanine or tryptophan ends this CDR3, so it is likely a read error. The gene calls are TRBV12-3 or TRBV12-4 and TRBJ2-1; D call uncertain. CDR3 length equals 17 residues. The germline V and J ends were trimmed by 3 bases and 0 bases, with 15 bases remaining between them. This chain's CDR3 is CASSFLGRKRSYNEQFL. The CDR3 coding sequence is TGTGCCAGCAGTTTTTTGGGAAGAAAACGCTCCTACAATGAGCAGTTCCTC.

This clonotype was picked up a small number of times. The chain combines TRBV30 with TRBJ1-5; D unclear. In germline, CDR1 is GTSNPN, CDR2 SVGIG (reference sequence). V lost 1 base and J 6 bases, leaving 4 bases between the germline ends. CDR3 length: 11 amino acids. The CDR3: CAWSGRQPQHF. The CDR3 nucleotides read TGTGCCTGGAGTGGACGTCAGCCCCAGCATTTT.

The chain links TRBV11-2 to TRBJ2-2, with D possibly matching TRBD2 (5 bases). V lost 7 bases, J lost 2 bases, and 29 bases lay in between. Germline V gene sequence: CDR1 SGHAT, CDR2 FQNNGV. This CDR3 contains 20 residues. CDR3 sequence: CASTPSFGQGLAINTGELFF. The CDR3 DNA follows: TGTGCCAGCACCCCCTCGTTCGGCCAAGGGTTAGCGATAAACACCGGGGAGCTGTTTTTT.

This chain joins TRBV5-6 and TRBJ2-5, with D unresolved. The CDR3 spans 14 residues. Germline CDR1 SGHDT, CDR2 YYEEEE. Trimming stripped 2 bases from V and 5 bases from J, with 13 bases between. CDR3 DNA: TGTGCCAGCAGCTTTCTTGCGTCCGGGGAGACCCAGTACTTC. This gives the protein CASSFLASGETQYF.

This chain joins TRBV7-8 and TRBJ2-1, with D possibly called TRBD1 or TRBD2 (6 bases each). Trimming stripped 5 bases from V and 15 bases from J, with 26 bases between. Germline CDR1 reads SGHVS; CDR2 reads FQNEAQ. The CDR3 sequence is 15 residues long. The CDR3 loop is CASSQKFGGYNDLFF. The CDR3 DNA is TGTGCCAGCAGCCAGAAGTTCGGGGGCTACAATGACCTGTTCTTC.

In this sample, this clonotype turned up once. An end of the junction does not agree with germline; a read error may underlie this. CDR3 DNA sequence: TGTGCCAGTAGGGGGACAGGGAGCTCCTTCAATGAGCAGTTCTTC. Translating gives CASRGTGSSFNEQFF. The chain carries TRBV19 and TRBJ2-1, with 9 bases aligning to TRBD1. The CDR3 covers 15 residues. The V gene's germline CDR1 is LNHDA and CDR2 SQIVND (reference sequence).

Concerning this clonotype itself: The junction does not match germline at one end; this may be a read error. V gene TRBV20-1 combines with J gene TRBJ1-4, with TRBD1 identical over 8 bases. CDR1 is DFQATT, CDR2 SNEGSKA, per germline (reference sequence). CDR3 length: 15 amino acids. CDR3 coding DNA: TGCAGTGCTAGAGACAGCGGACAGGGTGGCGAAAAACTGGTTTTT. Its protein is CSARDSGQGGEKLVF.

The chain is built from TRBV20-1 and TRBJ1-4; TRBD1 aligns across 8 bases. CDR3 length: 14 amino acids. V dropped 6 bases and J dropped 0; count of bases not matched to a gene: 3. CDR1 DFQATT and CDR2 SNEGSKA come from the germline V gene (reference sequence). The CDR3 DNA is TGCAGTGCCCAGACAGGGGCAACTAATGAAAAACTGTTTTTT. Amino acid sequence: CSAQTGATNEKLFF.

CDR3 amino acids: CASSLDRLNTEAFF. The CDR3 DNA is TGTGCCAGCAGCTTAGACCGTTTGAACACTGAAGCTTTCTTT. The V call is TRBV7-9, the J call TRBJ1-1; D is uncertain. V dropped 1 base and J dropped 0 bases, with 6 bases sitting between them. The CDR3 has 14 amino acids. Germline CDR1 and CDR2: SEHNR and FQNEAQ (reference sequence).

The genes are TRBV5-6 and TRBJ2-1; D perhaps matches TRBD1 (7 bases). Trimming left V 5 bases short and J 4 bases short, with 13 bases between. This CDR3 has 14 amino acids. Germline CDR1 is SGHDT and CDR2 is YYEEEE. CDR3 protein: CASSRGTVYNEQFF. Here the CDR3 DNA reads TGTGCCAGCAGTCGCGGGACAGTTTACAATGAGCAGTTCTTC.

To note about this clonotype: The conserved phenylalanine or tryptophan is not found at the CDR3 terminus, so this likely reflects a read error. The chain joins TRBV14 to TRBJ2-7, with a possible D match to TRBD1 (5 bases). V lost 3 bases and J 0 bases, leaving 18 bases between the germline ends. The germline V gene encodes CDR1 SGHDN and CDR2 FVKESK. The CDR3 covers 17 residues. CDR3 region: CASSHISMRQSSYEQYS. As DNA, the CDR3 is TGTGCCAGCAGCCACATCTCAATGAGACAGAGCTCCTACGAGCAGTACTCC.

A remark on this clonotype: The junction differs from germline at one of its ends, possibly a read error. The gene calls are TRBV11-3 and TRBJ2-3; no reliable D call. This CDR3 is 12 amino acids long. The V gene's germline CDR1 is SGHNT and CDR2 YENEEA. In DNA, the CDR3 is TGTGCTAGCAGCCTAGTGGAGGATACGCAGTATTTT. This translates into CASSLVEDTQYF.

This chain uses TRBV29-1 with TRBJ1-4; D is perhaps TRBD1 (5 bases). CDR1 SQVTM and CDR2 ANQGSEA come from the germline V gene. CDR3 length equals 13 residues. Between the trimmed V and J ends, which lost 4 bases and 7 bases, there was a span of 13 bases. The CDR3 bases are TGCAGCGTTGGAGAGGGACTGGGTGAAAAACTGTTTTTT. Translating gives CSVGEGLGEKLFF.

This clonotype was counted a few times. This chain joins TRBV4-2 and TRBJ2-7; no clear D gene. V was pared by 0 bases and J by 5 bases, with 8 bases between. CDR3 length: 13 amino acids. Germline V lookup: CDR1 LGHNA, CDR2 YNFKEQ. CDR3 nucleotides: TGTGCCAGCAGCCAAGACAGGTTTAACGAGCAGTACTTC. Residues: CASSQDRFNEQYF.

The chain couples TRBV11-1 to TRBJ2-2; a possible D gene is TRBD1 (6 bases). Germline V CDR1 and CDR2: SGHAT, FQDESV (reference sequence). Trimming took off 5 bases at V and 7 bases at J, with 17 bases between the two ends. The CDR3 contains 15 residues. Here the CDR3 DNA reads TGTGCCAGCAGCCTATCGACAGGACCCCTCGGGGAGCTGTTTTTT. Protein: CASSLSTGPLGELFF.

This CDR3 is CSARVLGVSGNTIYF. The CDR3 DNA reads as TGCAGTGCTAGAGTCTTGGGGGTCTCTGGAAACACCATATATTTT. V and J are TRBV20-1 and TRBJ1-3; possible D gene TRBD1, 5 bases. In germline, CDR1 is DFQATT, CDR2 SNEGSKA (reference sequence). The CDR3 is 15 amino acids. V lost 1 base, J lost 0 bases, and 10 bases lay in between.

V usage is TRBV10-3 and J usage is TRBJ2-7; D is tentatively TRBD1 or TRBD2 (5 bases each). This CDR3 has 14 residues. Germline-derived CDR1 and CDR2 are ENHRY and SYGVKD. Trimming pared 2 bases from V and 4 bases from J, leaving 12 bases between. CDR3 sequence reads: CAISERVGGYEQYF. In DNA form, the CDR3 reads TGTGCCATCAGTGAGAGGGTTGGGGGTTACGAGCAGTACTTC.

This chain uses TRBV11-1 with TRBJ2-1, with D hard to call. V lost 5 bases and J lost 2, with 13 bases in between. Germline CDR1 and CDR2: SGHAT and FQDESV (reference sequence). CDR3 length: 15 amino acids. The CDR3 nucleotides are TGTGCCAGCAGCCCAGCTCTGGGAACCTACAATGAGCAGTTCTTC. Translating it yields CASSPALGTYNEQFF. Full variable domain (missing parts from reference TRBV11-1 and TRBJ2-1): EAEVAQSPRYKITEKSQAVAFWCDPISGHATLYWYRQILGQGPELLVQFQDESVVDDSQLPKDRFSAERLKGVDSTLKIQPAELGDSAMYLCASSPALGTYNEQFFGPGTRLTVL.

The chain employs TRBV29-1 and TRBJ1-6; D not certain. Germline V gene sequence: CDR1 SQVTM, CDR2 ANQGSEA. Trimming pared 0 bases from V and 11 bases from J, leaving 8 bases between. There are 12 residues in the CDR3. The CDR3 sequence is CSVEDPPAPLHF. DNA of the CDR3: TGCAGCGTTGAAGATCCACCGGCACCCCTCCACTTT.

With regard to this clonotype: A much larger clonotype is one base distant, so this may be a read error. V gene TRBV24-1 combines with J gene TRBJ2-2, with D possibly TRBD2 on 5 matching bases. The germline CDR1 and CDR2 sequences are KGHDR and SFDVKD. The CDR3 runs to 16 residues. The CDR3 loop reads CATSEVWPTNAGELSF. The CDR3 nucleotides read TGTGCCACCAGTGAGGTTTGGCCTACGAACGCCGGGGAGCTGTCTTTT.

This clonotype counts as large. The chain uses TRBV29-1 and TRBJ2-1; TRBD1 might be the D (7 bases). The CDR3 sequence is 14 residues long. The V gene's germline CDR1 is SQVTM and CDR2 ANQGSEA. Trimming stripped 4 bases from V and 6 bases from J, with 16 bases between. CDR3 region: CSVGGRQGGNEQFF. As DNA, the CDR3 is TGCAGCGTTGGGGGGCGGCAGGGGGGCAATGAGCAGTTCTTC.